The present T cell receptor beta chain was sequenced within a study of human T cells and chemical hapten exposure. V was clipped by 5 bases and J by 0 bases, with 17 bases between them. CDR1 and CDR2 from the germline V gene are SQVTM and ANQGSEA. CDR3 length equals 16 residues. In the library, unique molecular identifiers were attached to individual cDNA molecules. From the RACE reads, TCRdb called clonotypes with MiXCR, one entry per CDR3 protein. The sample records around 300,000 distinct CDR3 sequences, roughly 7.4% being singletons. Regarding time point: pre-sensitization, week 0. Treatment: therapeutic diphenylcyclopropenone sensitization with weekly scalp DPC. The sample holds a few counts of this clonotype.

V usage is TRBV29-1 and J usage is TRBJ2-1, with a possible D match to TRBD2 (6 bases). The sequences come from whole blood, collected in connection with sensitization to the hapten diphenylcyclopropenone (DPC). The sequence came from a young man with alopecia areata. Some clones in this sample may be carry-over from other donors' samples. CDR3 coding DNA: TGCAGCGTTCTTATCCGACGGGGGAGCTCCTACAATGAGCAGTTCTTC. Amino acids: CSVLIRRGSSYNEQFF.